This paragraph covers one T cell receptor (beta chain) sequence. The sample is drawn from a study of CD8 T cells in Susac syndrome. The J segment lost 4 bases and the V segment lost 2 bases, leaving 2 bases of the junction unmatched. The CDR3 covers 15 residues. Looked up from germline, CDR1 is SGHRS and CDR2 is YFSETQ. Reverse transcription of roughly 0.45 to 1 ug RNA was carried out with random hexamers. TCR beta CDR3 was amplified by immunoSEQ multiplex PCR. This amplification extended across 54 Vbeta and 13 Jbeta segments. TCRdb reprocessed the immunoSEQ multiplex PCR reads with MiXCR, giving one entry per CDR3 protein. The sample holds about 77,000 distinct CDR3 sequences; more than 85% are singletons and the top ten take about 0.53%.

The sample comprised CD4+ T cells from PBMCs. The origin of this receptor is a human donor with Susac syndrome. The rearrangement links TRBV5-1 to TRBJ2-1, with 11 bases aligning to TRBD2. CDR3 coding DNA: TGCGCCAGCAGCTTACTAGCGGGAGCTTACAATGAGCAGTTCTTC. Its translation is CASSLLAGAYNEQFF.